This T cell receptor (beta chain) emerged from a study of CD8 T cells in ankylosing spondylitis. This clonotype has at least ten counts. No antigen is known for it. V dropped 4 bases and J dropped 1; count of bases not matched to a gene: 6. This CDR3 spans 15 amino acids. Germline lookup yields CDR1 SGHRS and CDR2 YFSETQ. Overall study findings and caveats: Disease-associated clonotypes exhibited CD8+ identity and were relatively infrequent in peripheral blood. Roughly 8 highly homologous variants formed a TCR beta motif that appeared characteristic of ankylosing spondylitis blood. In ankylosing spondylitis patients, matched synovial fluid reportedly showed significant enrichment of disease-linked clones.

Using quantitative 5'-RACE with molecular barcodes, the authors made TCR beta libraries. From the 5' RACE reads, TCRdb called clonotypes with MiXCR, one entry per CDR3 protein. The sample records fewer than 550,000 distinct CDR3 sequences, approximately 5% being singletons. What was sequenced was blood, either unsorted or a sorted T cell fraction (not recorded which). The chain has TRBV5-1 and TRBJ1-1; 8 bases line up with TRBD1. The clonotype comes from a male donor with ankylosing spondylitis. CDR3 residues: CASSEAGTGNTEAFF. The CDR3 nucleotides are TGCGCCAGCAGCGAGGCTGGGACAGGGAACACTGAAGCTTTCTTT.